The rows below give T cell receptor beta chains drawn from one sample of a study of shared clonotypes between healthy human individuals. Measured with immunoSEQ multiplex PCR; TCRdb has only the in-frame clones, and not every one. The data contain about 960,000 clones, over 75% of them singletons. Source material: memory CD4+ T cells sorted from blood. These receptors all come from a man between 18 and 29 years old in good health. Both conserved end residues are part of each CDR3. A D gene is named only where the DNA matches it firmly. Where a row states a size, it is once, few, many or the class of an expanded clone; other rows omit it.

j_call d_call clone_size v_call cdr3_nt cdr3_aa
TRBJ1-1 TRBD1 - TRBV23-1 TGCGCCAGCAGTCTGGGACAGTCTTACGGTCTGAACACTGAAGCTTTCTTT CASSLGQSYGLNTEAFF
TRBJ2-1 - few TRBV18 TGTGCCAGCTCACCCCAGGATGAGCAGTTCTTC CASSPQDEQFF
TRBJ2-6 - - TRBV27 TGTGCCAGCAGTTTTAAGGTTTCTGGGGCCAACGTCCTGACTTTC CASSFKVSGANVLTF
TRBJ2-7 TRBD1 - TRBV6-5 TGTGCCAGCAAAGGGTTGGGACAGGGGCCCCAGCAGTACTTC CASKGLGQGPQQYF
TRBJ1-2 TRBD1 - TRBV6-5 TGTGCCATAAAGGGGGCGGGAGCTAACTATGGCTACACCTTC CAIKGAGANYGYTF
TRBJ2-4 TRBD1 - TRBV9 TGTGCCAGCAGCGCCACGACAGGGGTAGCGGCCAAAAACATTCAGTACTTC CASSATTGVAAKNIQYF
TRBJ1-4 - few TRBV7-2 TGTGCCAGCAGCCCTAGGGTGTTCGGGGAAAAACTGTTTTTT CASSPRVFGEKLFF
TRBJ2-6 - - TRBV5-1 TGCGCCAGTTATCCCGGGCAGTCTGGGGCCAACGTCCTGACTTTC CASYPGQSGANVLTF
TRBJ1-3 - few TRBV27 TGTGCCAGCAGTTCGACAGTTGGAAACACCATATATTTT CASSSTVGNTIYF
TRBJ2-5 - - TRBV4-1 TGCGCCAGCAGCTTGGAGGGGTCTCCGCAAGAGACCCAGTACTTC CASSLEGSPQETQYF
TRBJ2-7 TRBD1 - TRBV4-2 TGTGCCAGCAGCCAAGATCTGGGACAGGGCTACGAGCAGTACTTC CASSQDLGQGYEQYF
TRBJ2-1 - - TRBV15 TGTGCCACCAGCACAGAGGAGGGGTCCTACAATGAGCAGTTCTTC CATSTEEGSYNEQFF
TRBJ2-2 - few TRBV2 TGTGCCAGCAGTGACGGCTGGACCGGGGAGCTGTTTTTT CASSDGWTGELFF
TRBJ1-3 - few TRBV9 TGTGCCAGCAGCGTCGACACGAGCTCTGGAAACACCATATATTTT CASSVDTSSGNTIYF
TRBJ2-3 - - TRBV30 TGTGCCTGGAGTCAGTCCCAACCCACAGATACGCAGTATTTT CAWSQSQPTDTQYF
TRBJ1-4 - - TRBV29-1 TGCAGCGTTTTGAGGGACGGTAATGAAAAACTGTTTTTT CSVLRDGNEKLFF
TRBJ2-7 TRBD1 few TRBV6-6 TGTGCCAGCCGGGGACAGGATTACGAGCAGTACTTC CASRGQDYEQYF
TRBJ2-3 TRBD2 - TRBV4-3 TGCGCCAGCAGCCAAGATGGGGGACTAGCGGGCACAGATACGCAGTATTTT CASSQDGGLAGTDTQYF
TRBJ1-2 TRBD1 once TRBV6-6 TGTGCCAGCAGTTACCAGAGGGGGGACAGGGGGCGAGGCTACACCTTC CASSYQRGDRGRGYTF
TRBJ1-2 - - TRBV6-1 TGTGCCAGCACCGGGGCGACTGGCTACACCTTC CASTGATGYTF
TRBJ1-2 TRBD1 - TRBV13 TGTGCCAGCAGCACCGACAGGGGTGGCGGCTACACCTTC CASSTDRGGGYTF
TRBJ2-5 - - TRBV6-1 TGTGCCAGCAGTGAAGGGGCCTCGGGTCTGGGAGCCCAGTACTTC CASSEGASGLGAQYF
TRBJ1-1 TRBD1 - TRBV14 TGTGCCAGCAGCCGGACAGGGACGAACACTGAAGCTTTCTTT CASSRTGTNTEAFF
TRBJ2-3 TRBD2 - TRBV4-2 TGTGCCAGCAGCCCTCGGACTAGCGGGAGCACAGATACGCAGTATTTT CASSPRTSGSTDTQYF
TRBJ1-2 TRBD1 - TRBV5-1 TGCGCCAGCAGCCTGGAGACAGGGGCTAACTATGGCTACACCTTC CASSLETGANYGYTF
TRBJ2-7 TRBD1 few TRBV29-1 TGCAGCGTTGAAGGGACAGGGGCCTACGAGCAGTACTTC CSVEGTGAYEQYF
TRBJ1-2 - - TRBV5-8 TGTGCCAGTCCACGGGGGACATCAAACTATGGCTACACCTTC CASPRGTSNYGYTF
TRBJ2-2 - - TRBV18 TGTGCCAGCTCACAAAGGAGTGGCACCGGGGAGCTGTTTTTT CASSQRSGTGELFF
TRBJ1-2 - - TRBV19 TGTGCCAGTAGTGCCACGACCCCTCAAGCTAACTATGGCTACACCTTC CASSATTPQANYGYTF
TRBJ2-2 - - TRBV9 TGTGCCAGCAGCGCCCGGGGAAACACCGGGGAGCTGTTTTTT CASSARGNTGELFF
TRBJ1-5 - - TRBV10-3 TGTGCCATCAGTGAAAAGGAAGGGAATAATCAGCCCCAGCATTTT CAISEKEGNNQPQHF
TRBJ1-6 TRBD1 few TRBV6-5 TGTGCCAGCAGCCATACAGGGGGCGAATCACCCCTCCACTTT CASSHTGGESPLHF
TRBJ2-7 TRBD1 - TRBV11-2 TGTGCCAGCAGCTCGGGACAGGGGGAGAGTTCCGAGCAGTACTTC CASSSGQGESSEQYF
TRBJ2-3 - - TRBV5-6 TGTGCCAGCAGCTTAACCGGGACTCTCTACACAGATACGCAGTATTTT CASSLTGTLYTDTQYF
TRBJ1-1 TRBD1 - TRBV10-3 TGTGCCATCAGTGAGTCGAGACAGGGGGCGACTGAAGCTTTCTTT CAISESRQGATEAFF
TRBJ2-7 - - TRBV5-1 TGCGCCAGCAGCTTGGGCTCGTCCTCCTACGAGCAGTACTTC CASSLGSSSYEQYF
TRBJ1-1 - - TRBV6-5 TGTGCCAGCAGCCGGATGGGGGAGACTGAAGCTTTCTTT CASSRMGETEAFF
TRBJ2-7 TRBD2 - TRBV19 TGTGCCAGTAGACGGACTAGCGGAGACTACGAGCAGTACTTC CASRRTSGDYEQYF
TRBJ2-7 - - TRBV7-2 TGTGCCAGCAGCCCGACGGTTGGCAACACCTACGAGCAGTACTTC CASSPTVGNTYEQYF
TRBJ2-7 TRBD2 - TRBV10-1 TGCGCCAGCAGTGAGGGTCGGGGGGAAGAGCAGTACTTC CASSEGRGEEQYF
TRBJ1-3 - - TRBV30 TGTGCCTGGAGTGTACAGGCTGGAAACACCATATATTTT CAWSVQAGNTIYF
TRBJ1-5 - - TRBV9 TGTGCCAGCAGCGTAGGCCGTGGGCAGCCCCAGCATTTT CASSVGRGQPQHF
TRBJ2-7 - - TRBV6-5 TGTGCCAGTACCGGGACAGCGGGCGAGCAGTACTTC CASTGTAGEQYF
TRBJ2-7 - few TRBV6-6 TGTGCCAGCTCCCCCCGTGGTGCCGGGGACGAGCAGTACTTC CASSPRGAGDEQYF
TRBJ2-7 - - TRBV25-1 TGTGCCAGCAGTGATTGGCGGGGAACCTACGAGCAGTACTTC CASSDWRGTYEQYF
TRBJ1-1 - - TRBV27 TGTGCCAGCAGTTTTCGGCAGACTTTGAACACTGAAGCTTTCTTT CASSFRQTLNTEAFF
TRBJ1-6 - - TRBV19 TGTGCCAGTAGTACCCCAGCGGGCTCCTATAATTCACCCCTCCACTTT CASSTPAGSYNSPLHF